Included here is one T cell receptor (beta chain) sequence, with context. The antigen it binds to is not known. There are no base qualities to consult, and no much larger clone falls within one base. The record originates from a study of T cell responses to AZD1222 COVID-19 vaccine (dated by TCRdb to about 2021). Context from the whole study: TCR sequencing covered more than 230 trial participants: 200 to 210 given two doses of AZD1222 and approximately 26 given two doses of MenACWY control vaccine. Enrollment into the trials was organized by age into subgroups of 18-55, 56-69 and 70-plus years, and those subgroups contained about 160, 30 and 59 TCR-sequenced participants, respectively.

Results and caveats for the whole study, not just this receptor: A significant rise in spike-specific TCR breadth and depth was observed after two AZD1222 doses relative to day 0 and relative to MenACWY recipients. Because no day 14 peak-response samples were available, repertoires were characterized only after the peak T cell response. Conclusions about previously exposed vaccinees are limited because only six or seven AZD1222 recipients were SARS-CoV-2 seropositive at baseline. Epitopes outside the regions mutated in the B.1.351 and B.1.1.7 variants were reportedly recognized by nearly half of the unique spike-specific TCRs. Participants were mostly white British, with more females than males. The authors suggested clonal diversity may have been underestimated. In the small 56-69-year group, the increase in depth fell short of significance, most likely because of low power. The vaccine-associated CD4 TCRs covered the entire spike protein, and the dominant responses fell in regions 160-218 and 743-854.

The CDR3 regions of human TCRbeta chains were analyzed by immunosequencing. Under the source paper's analysis protocol: Repertoire TCRs were matched against a reference library of SARS-CoV-2-specific TCRs generated with the MIRA antigen-specificity platform. Breadth was defined as the fraction of unique TCRs that were SARS-CoV-2-associated. Depth was defined as the fraction of total T cells that were SARS-CoV-2-associated. Using the MIRA data, each spike-specific TCR was mapped to the spike region that the TCR reacts to and placed in a CD4 or CD8 class. Log10-transformed breadth and depth values were compared by one-way ANOVA with Sidak's multiple comparisons tests. The clones in this table, taken by TCRdb from immuneACCESS, are in-frame only. Not every clone is retained; where verified, under half of the shortfall comes from an unresolved V gene, and the cause of the rest is unknown. The V and J calls and clone size come from that table; D and trimming were worked out from the DNA. Counted in this sample were about 140,000 clones; approximately 93% of them appeared once. In total, the top ten clones hold 0.75% to 1% of the sample.

The sample's time point, from its label and the paper: baseline before first vaccination. In light of the paper, this sample's treatment or condition label describes: meningococcal conjugate vaccine given as trial control. Vaccinee samples came from UK trials COV001 and COV002, including a single-blind randomized controlled phase 2/3 trial of AZD1222 (ChAdOx1 nCoV-19) in healthy adults. For TCRbeta chain sequencing, PBMC samples from trial participants were taken at day 0 and at day 28 after the second dose. The CDR3 runs 14 amino acids, cysteine and phenylalanine included. Kept here is only the CDR3 DNA, which spans 42 bases and is read in frame from base 1. Here V drops 4 bases and J drops 6 bases, and the junction holds 6 bases not matched to any gene. CDR1 and CDR2 were assigned from the germline V gene as SGHDN and FVKESK.

Sequencing used peripheral blood, obtained on day 0 of MenACWY control vaccination. The V and J segments used are TRBV14 and TRBJ2-7, and 10 bases in between align with TRBD2. The receptor's source is an adult in good health. The CDR3 in this case is CASSPGGLASEQYF. The sequenced DNA: TGTGCCAGCAGCCCAGGGGGACTAGCGAGCGAGCAGTACTTC.